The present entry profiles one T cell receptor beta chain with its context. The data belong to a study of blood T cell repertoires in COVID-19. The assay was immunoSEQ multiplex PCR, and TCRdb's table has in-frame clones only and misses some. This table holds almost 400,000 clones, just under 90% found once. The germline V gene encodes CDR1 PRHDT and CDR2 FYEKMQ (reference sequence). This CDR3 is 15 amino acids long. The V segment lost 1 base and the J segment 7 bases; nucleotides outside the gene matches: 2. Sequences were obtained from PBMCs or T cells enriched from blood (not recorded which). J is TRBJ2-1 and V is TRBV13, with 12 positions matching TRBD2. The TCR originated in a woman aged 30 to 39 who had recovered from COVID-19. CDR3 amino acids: CASSLEGLAGNEQFF. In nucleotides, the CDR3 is TGTGCCAGCAGCTTAGAAGGACTAGCGGGGAATGAGCAGTTCTTC. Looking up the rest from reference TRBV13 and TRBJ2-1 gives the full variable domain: AAGVIQSPRHLIKEKRETATLKCYPIPRHDTVYWYQQGPGQDPQFLISFYEKMQSDKGSIPDRFSAQQFSDYHSELNMSSLELGDSALYFCASSLEGLAGNEQFFGPGTRLTVL.